The next 32 T cell receptor beta chains were all read from a single sample in a study of vaccination and CD4 T cells after COVID-19. Regarding treatment: approximately 9-day PBMC culture with coronavirus spike peptide pools or control peptides (ViraFEST assay). The Oncomine TCR Beta short-read assay sequenced DNA from cultured CD4+ T cells. TCRdb reanalysed the PCR reads using MiXCR and keeps one entry per CDR3 protein. The sample lists under 15,000 distinct CDR3 sequences, roughly 60% occurring once. The antigens these receptors bind are not known. Material for sequencing was CD4+ T cells from blood, cultured in vitro. These receptors came from a human donor who had recovered from COVID-19.

The chain joins TRBV6-2 or TRBV6-3 to TRBJ1-5; unclear D gene. CDR1 is MNHEY, CDR2 SVGEGT, per germline. Trimming shortened V by 4 bases and J by 8 bases, and 9 bases separated the two germline ends. The CDR3 covers 12 residues. The CDR3 DNA follows: TGTGCCAGCAGTTCCCCGAGTAAGCCCCAGCATTTT. Amino acids: CASSSPSKPQHF.

V and J are TRBV21-1 and TRBJ2-3; the table's TRBD2 call for D was not verified on the DNA. TRBV21-1 is shown as a pseudogene. The CDR3 totals 20 residues. CDR3 sequence reads: CASSKLGIGGPLYRTDTQYF. The CDR3 nucleotides are TGTGCCAGCAGCAAATTGGGCATCGGTGGCCCGTTATACCGCACAGATACGCAGTATTTT.

This clonotype was found once. This chain links TRBV29-1 with TRBJ1-2, with 9 bases lining up with TRBD1. Germline CDR1 reads SQVTM; CDR2 reads ANQGSEA. The CDR3 loop spans 14 amino acids. V trimming: 7 bases; J trimming: 4 bases; junction bases outside the gene matches: 10. The CDR3 protein is CSAKPMDRGYGYTF. Written as DNA, the CDR3 is TGCAGCGCCAAGCCGATGGACAGGGGCTATGGCTACACCTTC.

The chain combines TRBV18 with TRBJ1-5; D is unresolved. V was shortened by 5 bases and J by 4 bases, with 15 bases between the two germline ends. Germline-derived CDR1 and CDR2 are KGHSH and LQKENI. The CDR3 contains 15 residues. The CDR3 spells CASSGGQTLNQPQHF. CDR3 DNA: TGTGCCAGCTCAGGTGGGCAGACCCTTAATCAGCCCCAGCATTTT. The variable domain in full, with the rest retrieved from reference TRBV18 and TRBJ1-5, is NAGVMQNPRHLVRRRGQEARLRCSPMKGHSHVYWYRQLPEEGLKFMVYLQKENIIDESGMPKERFSAEFPKEGPSILRIQQVVRGDSAAYFCASSGGQTLNQPQHFGDGTRLSIL.

For the CDR3, the DNA is TGTGCCAGCAGCTCAGGGGGGGAAGACCAGCCCCAGCATTTT. This gives the protein CASSSGGEDQPQHF. The chain has TRBV5-4 and TRBJ1-5, with 7 bases aligning to TRBD1. From germline, CDR1 is SGHNT and CDR2 YYREEE (reference sequence). This CDR3 spans 14 amino acids. The J segment lost 7 bases and the V segment lost 3 bases, leaving 7 bases of the junction unmatched.

The rearrangement uses TRBV7-2 and TRBJ2-7; the match to TRBD1 covers 9 bases. CDR3 length: 13 residues. The germline CDR1 and CDR2 sequences are SGHTA and FQGNSA. The trim removed 5 bases at V and 5 bases at J, leaving 4 bases unmatched. CDR3: CASSRDRDHEQYF. In DNA, the CDR3 is TGTGCCAGCAGCCGGGACAGGGACCACGAGCAGTACTTC.

J is TRBJ2-7 and V is TRBV6-2 or TRBV6-3; weak D call: TRBD2 (5 bases). The germline V gene has CDR1 MNHEY and CDR2 SVGEGT. V lost 5 bases and J 1 base, leaving 12 bases between the germline ends. The CDR3 is 14 residues long. The CDR3 reads CASSDSTGSYEQYF. The CDR3 DNA reads as TGTGCCAGCAGTGATTCGACGGGATCCTACGAGCAGTACTTC.

This sequence joins TRBV7-6 and TRBJ1-1; unclear D gene. CDR3 size: 12 residues. Germline loops: CDR1 SGHVS, CDR2 FNYEAQ. The germline V and J ends were trimmed by 6 bases and 1 base, with 6 bases remaining between them. This CDR3 is CASRNGNTEAFF. CDR3 in DNA: TGTGCCAGCAGAAATGGGAACACTGAAGCTTTCTTT.

V is TRBV30 and J is TRBJ1-2; no clear D gene. The V end lost 0 bases, the J end lost 2 bases, and 7 bases lay between the germline ends. Germline V CDR1 and CDR2: GTSNPN, SVGIG (reference sequence). CDR3 size: 13 residues. CDR3 nucleotide sequence: TGTGCCTGGAGTGTTAACTCAAACTATGGCTACACCTTC. Translation: CAWSVNSNYGYTF.

The V call is TRBV7-9, the J call TRBJ2-6; D is uncertain. Germline V gives CDR1 SEHNR, CDR2 FQNEAQ (reference sequence). Trimming removed 1 base from V and 1 base from J, with 20 bases in between. The CDR3 loop spans 20 amino acids. CDR3 sequence (DNA): TGTGCCAGCAGCTTAGTAGGCCTGGGCGTCCCCCGGTCTGGGGCCAACGTCCTGACTTTC. Protein sequence: CASSLVGLGVPRSGANVLTF.

The chain employs TRBV10-3 and TRBJ2-5, with 8 bases fitting TRBD2. With 2 bases clipped from V and 4 bases from J, the junction kept 21 bases outside the gene matches. Germline CDR1 reads ENHRY; CDR2 reads SYGVKD. The CDR3 is 20 amino acids. The CDR3: CAISEPKGLVSPKEGETQYF. CDR3 DNA sequence: TGTGCCATCAGTGAGCCAAAGGGACTAGTGAGTCCCAAAGAGGGAGAGACCCAGTACTTC.

The rearrangement uses TRBV12-2 and TRBJ1-6. TRBV12-2 is a known pseudogene. The CDR3 contains 15 residues. This chain's CDR3 is CASRSRRRVPSPLHF. CDR3 bases: TGTGCAAGTCGCTCCAGACGACGGGTGCCGTCACCCCTCCACTTT.

The chain links TRBV20-1 to TRBJ2-3, with 9 bases aligning to TRBD2. Germline trimming cut 6 bases from V and 4 bases from J; bases unmatched to any gene: 5. There are 13 residues in the CDR3. CDR1 is DFQATT, CDR2 SNEGSKA, per germline (reference sequence). CDR3 sequence reads: CSASSGSPDTQYF. CDR3 sequence (DNA): TGCAGTGCAAGTAGCGGGAGTCCAGATACGCAGTATTTT.

The V gene is TRBV10-3, the J gene TRBJ2-3, with 9 bases aligning to TRBD2. V shed 10 bases, J shed 5 bases, and the junction held 13 bases outside the gene matches. CDR1 ENHRY and CDR2 SYGVKD come from the germline V gene. CDR3 size: 15 residues. CDR3 nucleotides: TGTGCCACATCAAAGCATAGCGGGAGTGGAGATACGCAGTATTTT. Residues: CATSKHSGSGDTQYF.

This clonotype counts as medium-sized. The gene calls are TRBV7-2 and TRBJ2-3, with D unresolved. Trimming removed 3 bases from V and 2 bases from J, with 9 bases in between. This CDR3 comprises 14 residues. In germline, CDR1 is SGHTA, CDR2 FQGNSA. The CDR3 is CASSFTRDTDTQYF. CDR3 coding DNA: TGTGCCAGCAGCTTTACCAGAGACACAGATACGCAGTATTTT.

The chain uses TRBV7-2 and TRBJ2-3, with 12 bases that match TRBD1. The CDR3 extends over 16 amino acids. CDR1 and CDR2 from the germline V gene are SGHTA and FQGNSA. Unmatched junction bases numbered 7, after V lost 4 bases and J lost 5 bases. The CDR3 here is CASSYIGTGGLDTQYF. DNA of the CDR3: TGTGCCAGCAGCTACATAGGGACAGGGGGCTTAGATACGCAGTATTTT.

In its sample, this clonotype was seen a few times. The J gene is TRBJ1-5, the V gene TRBV30; tentatively, D is TRBD1 (6 bases). V gave up 3 bases and J gave up 4 bases, with 13 bases separating them. Germline CDR1 is GTSNPN and CDR2 is SVGIG (reference sequence). CDR3 size: 14 residues. In DNA, the CDR3 is TGTGCCTGGAGGGAACAGGGCTTTAATCAGCCCCAGCATTTT. The encoded protein is CAWREQGFNQPQHF.

This clonotype has more than one count but fewer than ten. The V gene is TRBV30, the J gene TRBJ1-5; D unresolved. CDR3 size: 14 residues. The germline V and J ends were trimmed by 3 bases and 0 bases, with 9 bases remaining between them. From germline, CDR1 is GTSNPN and CDR2 SVGIG (reference sequence). This CDR3 is CAWSVLGSNQPQHF. The CDR3 nucleotides are TGTGCCTGGAGCGTATTAGGTAGCAATCAGCCCCAGCATTTT.

This chain uses TRBV7-9 with TRBJ1-2; 7 bases align to TRBD1. The ends lost 3 bases at V and 5 bases at J; junction bases unmatched: 9. This CDR3 spans 15 amino acids. Germline V gives CDR1 SEHNR, CDR2 FQNEAQ (reference sequence). This CDR3 reads CASSLTGTERYGYTF. The CDR3 DNA sequence: TGTGCCAGCAGCTTGACCGGGACAGAGAGATATGGCTACACCTTC.

V is TRBV7-3 and J is TRBJ1-6; the D is unclear. This CDR3 is built from 13 residues. The germline V and J ends were trimmed by 0 bases and 7 bases, with 4 bases remaining between them. Germline V gives CDR1 SGHTA, CDR2 FQGTGA. The DNA of the CDR3 is TGTGCCAGCAGCTTAACGCCCAATTCACCCCTCCACTTT. It translates to CASSLTPNSPLHF.

This chain connects TRBV19 to TRBJ2-3; possibly TRBD1 for D (6 bases). The CDR3 covers 13 residues. The V gene lost 6 bases and the J gene lost 3 bases, with 10 bases spanning the gap. From germline, CDR1 is LNHDA and CDR2 SQIVND (reference sequence). CDR3 sequence reads: CASRGAATDTQYF. CDR3 bases: TGTGCCAGTAGGGGGGCGGCAACAGATACGCAGTATTTT.

This chain uses TRBV6-1 with TRBJ1-5; D not resolved. CDR1 is MNHNS and CDR2 is SASEGT in the germline V gene. V was pared by 2 bases and J by 2 bases, with 16 bases between. The CDR3 consists of 17 residues. DNA of the CDR3: TGTGCCAGCAGTGAAAGGAGTGGGGAGAGCGGCAATCAGCCCCAGCATTTT. This encodes CASSERSGESGNQPQHF.

The chain uses TRBV20-1 and TRBJ2-5, with D possibly being TRBD2 (5 bases). The germline V gene encodes CDR1 DFQATT and CDR2 SNEGSKA (reference sequence). The CDR3 is made up of 12 amino acids. V dropped 4 bases and J dropped 4 bases, with 10 bases sitting between them. The CDR3 DNA sequence: TGCAGTGCTATAGGACGGGGAGAGACCCAGTACTTC. Translating gives CSAIGRGETQYF.

V gene TRBV27 combines with J gene TRBJ1-6; tentative D call: TRBD1 (6 bases). Trimming pared 1 base from V and 10 bases from J, leaving 20 bases between. The CDR3 is 17 amino acids. Germline loops: CDR1 MNHEY, CDR2 SMNVEV (reference sequence). The CDR3 spells CASSLYALTGSRSPLHF. CDR3 in DNA: TGTGCCAGCAGTTTATATGCACTTACAGGGAGTCGGTCACCCCTCCACTTT.

Written as DNA, the CDR3 is TGTGCCAGTAGCCGACTCGAGACAGCTCTCAATCAGCCCCAGCATTTT. It is translated as CASSRLETALNQPQHF. The J gene is TRBJ1-5, the V gene TRBV19, with D tentatively TRBD1 (5 bases). The V gene lost 6 bases and the J gene lost 3 bases, with 18 bases spanning the gap. From germline, CDR1 is LNHDA and CDR2 SQIVND (reference sequence). The CDR3 covers 16 residues.

The chain employs TRBV28 and TRBJ1-5; D unresolved. The CDR3 runs 11 residues. V was cut by 4 bases and J by 8 bases, with 6 bases left in between. The germline CDR1 and CDR2 sequences are MDHEN and SYDVKM. The CDR3 DNA reads as TGTGCCAGCAGTTCCGCAGAGCCCCAGCATTTT. It specifies CASSSAEPQHF. The whole variable domain, filled in from reference TRBV28 and TRBJ1-5, reads DVKVTQSSRYLVKRTGEKVFLECVQDMDHENMFWYRQDPGLGLRLIYFSYDVKMKEKGDIPEGYSVSREKKERFSLILESASTNQTSMYLCASSSAEPQHFGDGTRLSIL.

The chain couples TRBV7-9 to TRBJ2-2, with no clear D. V was shortened by 5 bases and J by 5 bases, with 18 bases between the two germline ends. CDR1 and CDR2 from the germline V gene are SEHNR and FQNEAQ (reference sequence). This CDR3 spans 16 amino acids. CDR3 sequence reads: CASSVTEGPLTGELFF. In DNA form, the CDR3 reads TGTGCCAGCAGCGTCACCGAAGGGCCCTTGACCGGGGAGCTGTTTTTT. Full variable domain (missing parts from reference TRBV7-9 and TRBJ2-2): DTGVSQNPRHKITKRGQNVTFRCDPISEHNRLYWYRQTLGQGPEFLTYFQNEAQLEKSRLLSDRFSAERPKGSFSTLEIQRTEQGDSAMYLCASSVTEGPLTGELFFGEGSRLTVL.

This clonotype was detected a few times. The V and J genes are TRBV24-1 and TRBJ2-1; 13 positions agree with TRBD2. Trimming cost V 4 bases and J 5 bases; bases outside gene matches: 4. The CDR3 covers 16 residues. The germline gives CDR1 KGHDR, CDR2 SFDVKD. The CDR3, as DNA: TGTGCCACCAGTGACCGTGGACTAGCGGGGGACAATGAGCAGTTCTTC. The encoded protein is CATSDRGLAGDNEQFF.

This rearrangement joins TRBV19 to TRBJ2-2; TRBD1 aligns across 7 bases. Trimming at V came to 3 bases and at J to 2 bases, leaving 6 bases not matched to a gene. The CDR3 extends over 16 amino acids. The germline V gene has CDR1 LNHDA and CDR2 SQIVND (reference sequence). As DNA, the CDR3 is TGTGCCAGTAGTATGCCGGGACAGTCAAACACCGGGGAGCTGTTTTTT. Protein product: CASSMPGQSNTGELFF.

Points on this clonotype: Relative to the germline gene, one junction end is altered; a read error may explain this. V and J are TRBV20-1 and TRBJ2-3; 11 bases map to TRBD2. CDR3 length: 12 amino acids. Germline loops: CDR1 DFQATT, CDR2 SNEGSKA (reference sequence). CDR3 loop: CSARVTLAGALF. CDR3 coding DNA: TGCAGTGCTAGAGTCACACTAGCGGGAGCGCTCTTT.

The V gene is TRBV20-1, the J gene TRBJ2-1, with D perhaps TRBD1 or TRBD2 (5 bases each). Germline CDR1 reads DFQATT; CDR2 reads SNEGSKA (reference sequence). V was pared by 5 bases and J by 5 bases, with 16 bases between. The CDR3 runs to 14 residues. For the CDR3, the DNA is TGCAGTGCTTCCGGGACCGAAGGCGACAATGAGCAGTTCTTC. Protein: CSASGTEGDNEQFF.

The CDR3 region has the DNA TGCGCCAGCAGCCGGGGATCTCCCTATAATTCACCCCTCCACTTT. Amino acid sequence: CASSRGSPYNSPLHF. The chain has TRBV10-2 and TRBJ1-6; unclear D gene. V was trimmed by 6 bases and J by 2 bases, leaving 11 bases between them. This CDR3 has 15 amino acids. Germline values: CDR1 WSHSY, CDR2 SAAADI.